The present entry profiles one TCR beta chain with its context. This specimen belongs to a study of graft-versus-host responses after intestinal transplantation. J lost 5 bases, V lost 4 bases, and 7 bases had no gene match. This CDR3 spans 16 amino acids. Germline CDR1 is MNHEY and CDR2 is SVGAGI. Sequencing was performed with immunoSEQ multiplex PCR; in TCRdb, only in-frame clones are kept and a portion is missing. This table holds tens of thousands of clones, over 80% found once. The TCR originated in a human patient who received an intestinal transplant, so some T cells may come from the graft donor. The rearrangement links TRBV6-5 to TRBJ2-2; 10 bases are a match to TRBD2. Material: PBMCs, obtained 786 days after a first intestinal transplant, on the day of a second. The chain's CDR3 is CASSSLAGEYTGELFF. The CDR3 region has the DNA TGTGCCAGCAGTTCTCTAGCGGGAGAGTATACCGGGGAGCTGTTTTTT.